The 23 T cell receptor beta chains in this list originate from one sample, sequenced in a study of cytomegalovirus exposure and HLA in healthy donors. In the PCR, 60 Vbeta and 13 Jbeta primers were used. Produced via immunoSEQ multiplex PCR; TCRdb's table is partial and in-frame only. This table holds approximately 260,000 clones, 80% to 95% found once. Sequencing used PBMCs. These receptors were obtained from a girl aged 2 to 9 in good health and CMV-seronegative.

The J gene is TRBJ2-3, the V gene TRBV13; weak D call: TRBD1 (6 bases). The CDR3 totals 14 residues. Germline V CDR1 and CDR2: PRHDT, FYEKMQ (reference sequence). With 2 bases removed from V and 0 bases from J, the gap between germline ends came to 6 bases. Written as DNA, the CDR3 is TGTGCCAGCAGCTTAACAGGGAGCACAGATACGCAGTATTTT. Translated: CASSLTGSTDTQYF.

V and J are TRBV11-2 and TRBJ2-1, with TRBD2 identical over 11 bases. The CDR3 sequence is 15 residues long. With 3 bases clipped from V and 4 bases from J, the junction kept 2 bases outside the gene matches. CDR1 SGHAT and CDR2 FQNNGV come from the germline V gene. The CDR3 region has the DNA TGTGCCAGCAGCTTGACTAGCGGGGCATACAATGAGCAGTTCTTC. Translated, it gives CASSLTSGAYNEQFF.

CDR3 sequence: CASSRGTPNTEAFF. For the CDR3, the DNA is TGTGCCAGTAGTAGGGGCACGCCGAACACTGAAGCTTTCTTT. This chain connects TRBV19 to TRBJ1-1; D may be TRBD1 (5 bases). The germline V gene encodes CDR1 LNHDA and CDR2 SQIVND (reference sequence). The CDR3 is 14 residues long. V lost 4 bases to trimming and J lost 1 base, with 10 bases between them.

The rearrangement links TRBV2 to TRBJ1-2; 7 bases agree with TRBD1. The CDR3 length is 13 residues. Germline loops: CDR1 SNHLY, CDR2 FYNNEI. V shed 7 bases, J shed 8 bases, and the junction held 10 bases outside the gene matches. The CDR3 DNA reads TGTGCCAGCAATCTACAGGGGAGGAAGGGCTACACCTTC. Amino acid sequence: CASNLQGRKGYTF.

The rearrangement joins TRBV14 to TRBJ2-3, with 9 bases lining up with TRBD2. The CDR3 runs 15 residues. Germline-derived CDR1 and CDR2 are SGHDN and FVKESK. Losses at the gene ends were 3 bases for V and 1 base for J; bases not matched to a gene: 2. In DNA form, the CDR3 reads TGTGCCAGCAGCCACCGGACTAGCGGCACAGATACGCAGTATTTT. It codes for CASSHRTSGTDTQYF.

This clone was counted a few times. The chain joins TRBV7-9 to TRBJ1-4, with D tentatively TRBD1 (5 bases). Germline CDR1 and CDR2: SEHNR and FQNEAQ (reference sequence). Trimming removed 5 bases from V and 4 bases from J, with 14 bases in between. The length of the CDR3 is 15 residues. CDR3 loop: CASSARGGINEKLFF. CDR3 coding DNA: TGTGCCAGCAGCGCGCGTGGGGGGATTAATGAAAAACTGTTTTTT.

This clone turned up a few times. This chain uses TRBV5-6 with TRBJ2-5, with TRBD1 matching over 8 bases. The J call is uncertain, as TRBJ2-7 better fits the DNA end. There are 15 residues in the CDR3. Germline lookup yields CDR1 SGHDT and CDR2 YYEEEE. CDR3 coding DNA: TGTGCCAGCAGCTTTTGGACAGGGTTGTCGGTCGAGCAGTACTTC. This codes for CASSFWTGLSVEQYF.

This clone was recorded only once. The V gene is TRBV30, the J gene TRBJ2-2; perhaps TRBD2 as D (5 bases). The CDR3 loop spans 13 amino acids. Trimming left V 4 bases short and J 7 bases short, with 13 bases between. Germline-derived CDR1 and CDR2 are GTSNPN and SVGIG (reference sequence). The CDR3: CAWTMRVHGELFF. The CDR3 bases are TGTGCCTGGACCATGAGGGTCCACGGGGAGCTGTTTTTT.

This sequence joins TRBV5-1 and TRBJ2-7; weak D call: TRBD1 (6 bases). CDR3 size: 12 residues. The V gene lost 5 bases and the J gene lost 4 bases, with 10 bases spanning the gap. Germline assignment: CDR1 SGHRS and CDR2 YFSETQ. The CDR3 DNA is TGCGCCAGCAGTAGGGGACAATACGAGCAGTACTTC. This gives the protein CASSRGQYEQYF.

This sequence joins TRBV14 and TRBJ2-2; 9 nucleotides match TRBD2. CDR3 length equals 18 residues. V was pared by 1 base and J by 8 bases, with 14 bases of the junction left unmatched. The germline V gene encodes CDR1 SGHDN and CDR2 FVKESK. The CDR3 DNA is TGTGCCAGCAGCCAAGTGAGGCCCCTAGCGGGGCGAAGTGGGGAGCTGTTTTTT. It encodes CASSQVRPLAGRSGELFF.

This clone was counted a single time. The chain recombines TRBV27 with TRBJ1-1, with 7 nucleotides matching TRBD1. V lost 2 bases, J lost 5 bases, and 23 bases stayed unmatched. CDR1 and CDR2 from the germline V gene are MNHEY and SMNVEV (reference sequence). The CDR3 has 20 residues. The CDR3 DNA reads as TGTGCCAGCAGTTTACCACGAGCTCGGGACCAGGGGGGTAAGGGGACTGAAGCTTTCTTT. Amino acid sequence: CASSLPRARDQGGKGTEAFF.

V and J are TRBV7-2 and TRBJ2-1, with D perhaps matching TRBD2 (5 bases). Germline-derived CDR1 and CDR2 are SGHTA and FQGNSA. This CDR3 has 17 residues. The ends were cut back, 2 bases at V and 6 bases at J, with 20 bases in the middle. The CDR3 protein is CASSLRVTGLTGNEQFF. Here the CDR3 DNA reads TGTGCCAGCAGCTTAAGAGTAACTGGACTTACCGGCAATGAGCAGTTCTTC.

This chain links TRBV6-5 with TRBJ2-7, with TRBD1 identical over 9 bases. The CDR3 extends over 14 amino acids. Losses at the gene ends were 2 bases for V and 6 bases for J; bases not matched to a gene: 5. Germline CDR1 reads MNHEY; CDR2 reads SVGAGI. CDR3 residues: CASSYGQGPGEQYF. CDR3 DNA: TGTGCCAGCAGTTACGGACAGGGGCCGGGCGAGCAGTACTTC.

This chain joins TRBV20-1 and TRBJ2-7; tentatively, D is TRBD2 (7 bases). The germline V gene has CDR1 DFQATT and CDR2 SNEGSKA (reference sequence). Between the trimmed V and J ends, which lost 6 bases and 11 bases, there was a span of 17 bases. The CDR3 loop spans 11 amino acids. The CDR3 DNA sequence: TGCAGTGCCGAGGGGGGGGGACCGAAGTACTTC. Translated: CSAEGGGPKYF.

This clone was counted between two and nine times. The chain links TRBV19 to TRBJ1-4; D not resolved. The CDR3 is 15 amino acids. Per germline, CDR1 LNHDA and CDR2 SQIVND (reference sequence). Trimming took off 8 bases at V and 5 bases at J, with 18 bases between the two ends. In DNA form, the CDR3 reads TGTGCCAGTTCCCCCCCTGGGAGGACGAATGAAAAACTGTTTTTT. Translated, it gives CASSPPGRTNEKLFF.

This chain links TRBV29-1 with TRBJ2-4; D may be TRBD1 (5 bases). The CDR3 totals 15 residues. V was trimmed by 4 bases and J by 3 bases, leaving 16 bases between them. Germline V gene data show CDR1 as SQVTM and CDR2 as ANQGSEA. For the CDR3, the DNA is TGCAGCGTTGTAGCAGGCAGGGCGAGCAAAAACATTCAGTACTTC. It encodes CSVVAGRASKNIQYF.

V usage is TRBV4-2 and J usage is TRBJ1-4; D gene ambiguous. The V gene's germline CDR1 is LGHNA and CDR2 YNFKEQ. The CDR3 runs 18 residues. Trimming took off 0 bases at V and 8 bases at J, with 22 bases between the two ends. CDR3 nucleotide sequence: TGTGCCAGCAGCCAAGATGTGGCGGAGAGCTTTCTTAAGGAAAAACTGTTTTTT. As protein: CASSQDVAESFLKEKLFF.

This clone was recorded only once. This chain joins TRBV7-9 and TRBJ2-7, with TRBD2 as a possible D gene (6 bases). The CDR3 covers 13 residues. V was clipped by 5 bases and J by 5 bases, with 13 bases between them. Germline V gene sequence: CDR1 SEHNR, CDR2 FQNEAQ (reference sequence). The CDR3 loop reads CASSLGGNNEQYF. The DNA of the CDR3 is TGTGCCAGCAGCCTCGGGGGTAACAACGAGCAGTACTTC. The full variable domain, completed using reference TRBV7-9 and TRBJ2-7, is DTGVSQNPRHKITKRGQNVTFRCDPISEHNRLYWYRQTLGQGPEFLTYFQNEAQLEKSRLLSDRFSAERPKGSFSTLEIQRTEQGDSAMYLCASSLGGNNEQYFGPGTRLTVT.

This clone was recorded once. The J gene is TRBJ2-3, the V gene TRBV5-4; the D gene is possibly TRBD2 (6 bases). Per the germline V gene, CDR1 is SGHNT and CDR2 is YYREEE (reference sequence). V was shortened by 4 bases and J by 9 bases, with 15 bases between the two germline ends. This CDR3 is built from 13 residues. The CDR3 loop reads CASSIPGDSTQYF. CDR3 bases: TGTGCCAGCAGCATTCCGGGGGATTCCACGCAGTATTTT. Drawing the rest from reference TRBV5-4 and TRBJ2-3, the complete variable domain is ETGVTQSPTHLIKTRGQQVTLRCSSQSGHNTVSWYQQALGQGPQFIFQYYREEENGRGNFPPRFSGLQFPNYSSELNVNALELDDSALYLCASSIPGDSTQYFGPGTRLTVL.

This chain connects TRBV28 to TRBJ1-1, with TRBD1 as a possible D gene (6 bases). Trimming pared 5 bases from V and 3 bases from J, leaving 16 bases between. From germline, CDR1 is MDHEN and CDR2 SYDVKM. The CDR3 spans 15 residues. DNA for the CDR3: TGTGCCAGCAGTGATCGGGGGGCCGGTCACACTGAAGCTTTCTTT. It yields the protein CASSDRGAGHTEAFF. Variable domain in full (rest from reference TRBV28 and TRBJ1-1): DVKVTQSSRYLVKRTGEKVFLECVQDMDHENMFWYRQDPGLGLRLIYFSYDVKMKEKGDIPEGYSVSREKKERFSLILESASTNQTSMYLCASSDRGAGHTEAFFGQGTRLTVV.

J is TRBJ1-5 and V is TRBV5-1, with 7 nucleotides matching TRBD1. The junction had 5 bases not matched to a gene; V was cut back by 4 bases and J by 4 bases. The V gene's germline CDR1 is SGHRS and CDR2 YFSETQ. The CDR3 loop spans 14 amino acids. CDR3 sequence: CASSTGVGNQPQHF. CDR3 sequence (DNA): TGCGCCAGCAGCACAGGGGTGGGGAATCAGCCCCAGCATTTT.

The V gene is TRBV9, the J gene TRBJ2-5, with D perhaps TRBD2 (6 bases). The CDR3 consists of 16 residues. Deletions cut 0 bases from V and 3 bases from J, with 15 bases between. Germline loops: CDR1 SGDLS, CDR2 YYNGEE. The CDR3: CASSVGASETKETQYF. Here the CDR3 DNA reads TGTGCCAGCAGCGTAGGAGCTAGCGAGACCAAAGAGACCCAGTACTTC.

V gene TRBV27 combines with J gene TRBJ1-1; 7 positions match TRBD1. V was pared by 6 bases and J by 1 base, with 8 bases of the junction left unmatched. The CDR3 length is 15 residues. Germline V CDR1 and CDR2: MNHEY, SMNVEV (reference sequence). The CDR3 sequence is CASRSTGAENTEAFF. CDR3 DNA: TGTGCCAGCAGAAGCACAGGGGCGGAGAACACTGAAGCTTTCTTT.